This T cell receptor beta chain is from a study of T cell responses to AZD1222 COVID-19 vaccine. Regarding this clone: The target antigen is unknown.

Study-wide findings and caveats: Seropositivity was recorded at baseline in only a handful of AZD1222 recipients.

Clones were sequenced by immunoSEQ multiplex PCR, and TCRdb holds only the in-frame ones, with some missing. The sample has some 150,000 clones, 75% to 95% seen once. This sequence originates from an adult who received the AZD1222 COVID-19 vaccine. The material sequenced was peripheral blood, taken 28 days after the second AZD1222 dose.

In DNA, the CDR3 is TGTGCCAGCACCGCCCGGGGGAGAGTGAACACTGAAGCTTTCTTT. Protein: CASTARGRVNTEAFF. The chain couples TRBV27 to TRBJ1-1; D might be TRBD1 (5 bases). Trimming left V 7 bases short and J 0 bases short, with 15 bases between. The CDR3 length is 15 residues. The germline CDR1 and CDR2 sequences are MNHEY and SMNVEV (reference sequence).